Sequencing of this T cell receptor beta chain was carried out in a study of T-cell reconstitution after alpha-beta-depleted transplantation in children. The TCRbeta library incorporated unique molecular identifiers. In TCRdb, the PCR reads were re-called with MiXCR into one record per CDR3 protein. The sample lists about a million distinct CDR3 sequences, less than 30% occurring once. As regards this clonotype: Its antigen is unknown.

Study-wide results and caveats: Two months or so post-transplant, alpha-beta T cells reportedly derived from several hundred expanded graft clones.

The CDR3 consists of 15 residues. Per germline, CDR1 DFQATT and CDR2 SNEGSKA (reference sequence). V dropped 6 bases and J dropped 3; count of bases not matched to a gene: 14. The gene calls are TRBV20-1 and TRBJ2-7; 7 nucleotides align to TRBD2. The source of this sequence is a boy in the first two years of life who had a stem cell transplant for SCID, so the T cells may come from the graft donor. The specimen comprised PBMCs, mostly from graft donor cells, sampled 360 days after TCRalphabeta/CD19-depleted stem cell transplant. CDR3 nucleotide sequence: TGCAGTGCGCCCGGGGGAGGGGCCCCCCACTACGAGCAGTACTTC. Translation: CSAPGGGAPHYEQYF.